What follows are 18 T cell receptor beta chains derived from one specimen sequenced in a study of T-cell reconstitution after alpha-beta-depleted transplantation in children. Preparation of the TCRbeta library used unique molecular identifiers. TCRdb ran MiXCR on the PCR reads and lists one entry per CDR3 protein. The sample lists 200,000 to 250,000 distinct CDR3 sequences, about 24% occurring once. Material: PBMCs, mostly from graft donor cells, obtained 360 days after TCRalphabeta/CD19-depleted stem cell transplant. Every receptor here comes from a female patient younger than 10 who had a stem cell transplant for congenital amegakaryocytic thrombocytopenia, so the T cells may come from the graft donor.

The chain recombines TRBV2 with TRBJ2-3; no clear D. The germline V and J ends were trimmed by 3 bases and 1 base, with 8 bases remaining between them. This CDR3 contains 14 residues. The V gene's germline CDR1 is SNHLY and CDR2 FYNNEI. CDR3 in amino acids: CASSDGIGTDTQYF. The CDR3 DNA is TGTGCCAGCAGTGACGGAATTGGCACAGATACGCAGTATTTT.

The chain joins TRBV5-1 to TRBJ2-5, with 10 bases identical to TRBD1. The CDR3 runs 14 residues. Germline CDR1 SGHRS, CDR2 YFSETQ. With V trimmed by 3 bases and J by 5 bases, 4 bases remained unmatched. The CDR3 DNA is TGCGCCAGCAGCTGGACAGGGGGAACGGAGACCCAGTACTTC. This encodes CASSWTGGTETQYF.

This clonotype occurred a few times. The chain combines TRBV20-1 with TRBJ2-3, with 9 bases that match TRBD1. Losses at the gene ends were 7 bases for V and 3 bases for J; bases not matched to a gene: 11. CDR3 length equals 15 residues. Germline CDR1 is DFQATT and CDR2 is SNEGSKA (reference sequence). The CDR3: CSVRGPTGGTDTQYF. CDR3 DNA sequence: TGCAGTGTAAGGGGTCCGACAGGGGGAACAGATACGCAGTATTTT.

This clonotype was observed a handful of times. The chain has TRBV4-1 and TRBJ2-3; D ambiguous. The CDR3 is 11 residues long. The V gene lost 4 bases and the J gene lost 13 bases, with 12 bases spanning the gap. The V gene's germline CDR1 is MGHRA and CDR2 YSYEKL. For the CDR3, the DNA is TGCGCCAGCAGCCTGGAGAGTAGGAAGTATTTT. This sequence encodes CASSLESRKYF.

Comment on this clonotype: Since a much larger clone is just one base distant, this may be a read error. The J gene is TRBJ2-2, the V gene TRBV12-3 or TRBV12-4, with D unresolved. This CDR3 region has 12 residues. In DNA, the CDR3 is TGTACCAGCAGTTTTCGAACCGGGGAGCTGTTTTTT. Translated: CTSSFRTGELFF.

The chain is built from TRBV20-1 and TRBJ2-7, with 8 bases identical to TRBD1. V dropped 1 base and J dropped 9; count of bases not matched to a gene: 14. CDR3 length: 15 amino acids. In germline, CDR1 is DFQATT, CDR2 SNEGSKA (reference sequence). CDR3 sequence reads: CSARALTGALGGQYF. CDR3 nucleotide sequence: TGCAGTGCTAGAGCCTTGACAGGGGCCCTTGGTGGGCAGTACTTC.

This clonotype was detected a few times. This chain links TRBV29-1 with TRBJ2-1, with D perhaps TRBD2 (5 bases). Trimming left V 5 bases short and J 4 bases short, with 9 bases between. CDR3 size: 12 residues. Looked up from germline, CDR1 is SQVTM and CDR2 is ANQGSEA. The CDR3 is CSVRGWYNEQFF. CDR3 DNA: TGCAGCGTTAGAGGGTGGTACAATGAGCAGTTCTTC.

This clonotype has a handful of counts. The chain couples TRBV28 to TRBJ1-2, with a possible D match to TRBD1 (5 bases). The CDR3 spans 11 residues. CDR1 MDHEN and CDR2 SYDVKM come from the germline V gene. V gave up 6 bases and J gave up 7 bases, with 9 bases separating them. CDR3 in amino acids: CASRKGVGYTF. CDR3 nucleotides: TGTGCCAGCAGGAAAGGGGTTGGCTACACCTTC.

The chain joins TRBV2 to TRBJ2-5, with D possibly matching TRBD2 (6 bases). This CDR3 is 16 amino acids long. Between the trimmed V and J ends, which lost 7 bases and 7 bases, there was a span of 25 bases. CDR1 and CDR2 from the germline V gene are SNHLY and FYNNEI. The CDR3 sequence: CASTNPAGIKGRTQYF. The CDR3 DNA follows: TGTGCCAGCACCAACCCGGCGGGAATTAAAGGGAGGACCCAGTACTTC.

The gene calls are TRBV27 and TRBJ2-4, with D unresolved. Trimming removed 3 bases from V and 3 bases from J, with 6 bases in between. Looked up from germline, CDR1 is MNHEY and CDR2 is SMNVEV (reference sequence). There are 13 residues in the CDR3. The CDR3 DNA sequence: TGTGCCAGCAGTTTTGATGTCAAAAACATTCAGTACTTC. It specifies CASSFDVKNIQYF.

This clonotype occurred a few times. The gene calls are TRBV4-3 and TRBJ2-7; TRBD1 is a possible D gene (5 bases). The germline gives CDR1 LGHNA, CDR2 YSLEER. CDR3 length: 15 residues. V was cut by 0 bases and J by 5 bases, with 14 bases left in between. CDR3 nucleotide sequence: TGCGCCAGCAGCCAAGAAATCCAGGGTCTTCACGAGCAGTACTTC. This codes for CASSQEIQGLHEQYF.

This clonotype was seen ten or more times. The chain couples TRBV7-8 to TRBJ2-1; a possible D gene is TRBD2 (5 bases). The germline V gene encodes CDR1 SGHVS and CDR2 FQNEAQ. Trimming took 2 bases from V and 5 from J, leaving 13 bases between them. The CDR3 totals 15 residues. The CDR3 bases are TGTGCCAGCAGCTTACTCCTTTCTAGCCACAATGAGCAGTTCTTC. It translates to CASSLLLSSHNEQFF.

J is TRBJ2-7 and V is TRBV20-1; 12 nucleotides align to TRBD1. From germline, CDR1 is DFQATT and CDR2 SNEGSKA (reference sequence). This CDR3 spans 15 amino acids. V gave up 2 bases and J gave up 5 bases; unmatched junction bases: 7. CDR3: CSARSRDRGPHEQYF. CDR3 nucleotides: TGCAGTGCTAGATCCCGGGACAGGGGGCCCCACGAGCAGTACTTC.

The V and J genes are TRBV20-1 and TRBJ2-1, with 10 bases lining up with TRBD2. J gave up 3 bases and V 1 base, and 3 bases lay outside the gene matches. Looked up from germline, CDR1 is DFQATT and CDR2 is SNEGSKA (reference sequence). The CDR3 covers 15 residues. The CDR3 protein is CSARGRTSGYNEQFF. The CDR3 DNA reads as TGCAGTGCTAGAGGTCGGACTAGCGGCTACAATGAGCAGTTCTTC.

The V call is TRBV19, the J call TRBJ1-1; D is possibly TRBD1 (6 bases). Germline V gene lookup returns CDR1 LNHDA and CDR2 SQIVND (reference sequence). This CDR3 comprises 13 residues. The V end was cut by 5 bases, the J end by 4 bases, with 11 bases between. The CDR3 coding sequence is TGTGCCAGTAGTGAAGAGGGGGGCACTGAAGCTTTCTTT. Its protein is CASSEEGGTEAFF.

There are many counts of this clonotype. V and J are TRBV6-5 and TRBJ2-1; 7 nucleotides match TRBD2. V was clipped by 0 bases and J by 4 bases; unmatched bases: 6. This CDR3 has 16 residues. CDR1 is MNHEY, CDR2 SVGAGI, per germline. CDR3 residues: CASSYSTSGAYNEQFF. CDR3 nucleotides: TGTGCCAGCAGTTACTCGACCAGCGGGGCGTACAATGAGCAGTTCTTC.

The chain carries TRBV4-2 and TRBJ1-5; no clear D gene. Deletions cut 5 bases from V and 1 base from J, with 12 bases between. Germline CDR1 reads LGHNA; CDR2 reads YNFKEQ. The length of the CDR3 is 15 residues. CDR3: CASSAYRDSNQPQHF. CDR3 DNA sequence: TGTGCCAGCAGCGCCTACCGAGACAGCAATCAGCCCCAGCATTTT.

This chain links TRBV7-2 with TRBJ1-3; no clear D. The CDR3 sequence is 13 residues long. Per the germline V gene, CDR1 is SGHTA and CDR2 is FQGNSA. The V gene lost 1 base and the J gene lost 4 bases, with 5 bases spanning the gap. DNA of the CDR3: TGTGCCAGCAGCTTAGGGCCGGGAAACACCATATATTTT. This codes for CASSLGPGNTIYF.